A single sample gave rise to the 2 T cell receptor beta chains below, sequenced in a study of blood T cell repertoires in COVID-19. This table comes from immunoSEQ multiplex PCR, and its TCRdb copy is limited to in-frame clones, with some not included. The sample has roughly 180,000 clones; 82% are singletons. Material for sequencing was PBMCs or T cells enriched from blood (not recorded which). Receptors originate from a man in his fifties or sixties who had recovered from COVID-19.

The table lists this clone with a few counts. The CDR3 here is CASLTGTANTGELFF. The DNA for the CDR3 is TGTGCCAGTTTAACCGGGACAGCGAACACCGGGGAGCTGTTTTTT. The chain uses TRBV19 and TRBJ2-2; 7 bases match TRBD1. With V trimmed by 8 bases and J by 0 bases, 6 bases remained unmatched. This CDR3 contains 15 residues. Germline V gene lookup returns CDR1 LNHDA and CDR2 SQIVND (reference sequence).

This chain links TRBV3-1 (or the pseudogene TRBV3-2) with TRBJ2-5, with 11 bases fitting TRBD2. The germline CDR1 and CDR2 sequences are LGHDT and YNNKEL (reference sequence). CDR3 size: 15 residues. Trimming cost V 2 bases and J 5 bases; bases outside gene matches: 4. CDR3 nucleotides: TGTGCCAGCAGCCAACTAGCGGGAGGCTTGGAGACCCAGTACTTC. Amino acid sequence: CASSQLAGGLETQYF.